This entry concerns a single TCR beta chain. In the authors' methods: Reference gene primer amplification gave nucleated cell count estimates. Some clones are missing from TCRdb's copy, which holds only in-frame ones; the method was immunoSEQ multiplex PCR. V and J calls and clone size are copied from that table; D and trimming were computed from the DNA. The data contain about 90,000 clones, 88% of them seen just once; the ten biggest clones take up under 0.6%. The source of the sample is a study of blood T cell repertoires in COVID-19. For the study at large: Samples came from the United States, Italy and Spain, spanning acute and convalescent COVID-19. The analysed material was cDNA or gDNA that came from T cells, B-cell-depleted T cells, or PBMCs.

The receptor's source is a man in his sixties with acute or convalescent COVID-19. The specimen was peripheral blood.

The CDR3 DNA sequence: TGTGCCAGTACGCCGGGATATGGCTACACCTTC. Protein sequence: CASTPGYGYTF. V gene TRBV19 combines with J gene TRBJ1-2; D is uncertain. Germline V CDR1 and CDR2: LNHDA, SQIVND (reference sequence). This CDR3 is built from 11 residues. Trimming took off 7 bases at V and 5 bases at J, with 8 bases between the two ends. Looking up the rest from reference TRBV19 and TRBJ1-2 gives the full variable domain: DGGITQSPKYLFRKEGQNVTLSCEQNLNHDAMYWYRQDPGQGLRLIYYSQIVNDFQKGDIAEGYSVSREKKESFPLTVTSAQKNPTAFYLCASTPGYGYTFGSGTRLTVV.